Listed here are 17 T cell receptor beta chains from one sample, sequenced in a study of blood T cell repertoires in COVID-19. Using immunoSEQ multiplex PCR, the repertoire was profiled, and TCRdb retains in-frame clones only, with some absent. The sample shows about 130,000 clones, just under 85% of them seen only once. The specimen sequenced was peripheral blood. The receptors stem from a human donor in a cohort sampled during active COVID-19.

The rearrangement uses TRBV28 and TRBJ1-1; possible D gene TRBD1, 5 bases. CDR1 and CDR2 from the germline V gene are MDHEN and SYDVKM. V was pared by 3 bases and J by 4 bases, with 12 bases between. CDR3 length: 14 amino acids. In DNA, the CDR3 is TGTGCCAGCAGTTTTTCGGGCGGGGCCACTGAAGCTTTCTTT. Its protein is CASSFSGGATEAFF.

The rearrangement joins TRBV19 to TRBJ1-2, with D hard to call. Germline CDR1 reads LNHDA; CDR2 reads SQIVND (reference sequence). The length of the CDR3 is 15 residues. The V end lost 3 bases, the J end lost 1 base, and 12 bases lay between the germline ends. CDR3 sequence reads: CASSILNGVNYGYTF. The CDR3 nucleotides read TGTGCCAGTAGTATCTTGAACGGAGTTAACTATGGCTACACCTTC. The variable domain in full, completed from reference TRBV19 and TRBJ1-2, reads DGGITQSPKYLFRKEGQNVTLSCEQNLNHDAMYWYRQDPGQGLRLIYYSQIVNDFQKGDIAEGYSVSREKKESFPLTVTSAQKNPTAFYLCASSILNGVNYGYTFGSGTRLTVV.

This chain joins TRBV5-5 and TRBJ1-1; the D gene is possibly TRBD1 (6 bases). Germline lookup yields CDR1 SGHKS and CDR2 YYEKEE (reference sequence). The germline V and J ends were trimmed by 0 bases and 10 bases, with 10 bases remaining between them. The CDR3 runs to 12 residues. The CDR3 protein is CASSLAQGRAFF. The CDR3 DNA follows: TGTGCCAGCAGCTTGGCCCAGGGGAGAGCTTTCTTT. Full variable domain (remainder filled in from reference TRBV5-5 and TRBJ1-1): DAGVTQSPTHLIKTRGQQVTLRCSPISGHKSVSWYQQVLGQGPQFIFQYYEKEERGRGNFPDRFSARQFPNYSSELNVNALLLGDSALYLCASSLAQGRAFFGQGTRLTVV.

Remarks on this clone: The sample has other DNA sequences that encode this CDR3 too. DNA for the CDR3: TGCGCCAGCAGCTTGTCTGTGAACACTGAAGCTTTCTTT. Translation gives CASSLSVNTEAFF. The rearrangement joins TRBV5-1 to TRBJ1-1; no clear D. The germline gives CDR1 SGHRS, CDR2 YFSETQ. The CDR3 is made up of 13 amino acids. V was shortened by 1 base and J by 0 bases, with 4 bases between the two germline ends.

The chain has TRBV24-1 and TRBJ2-1, with 9 bases fitting TRBD1. The CDR3 is 16 residues long. In germline, CDR1 is KGHDR, CDR2 SFDVKD. The V and J ends lost 3 bases and 5 bases, in that order; junction bases with no gene match: 7. CDR3 in amino acids: CATSDTTGGADNEQFF. The DNA for the CDR3 is TGTGCCACCAGTGATACGACAGGGGGGGCAGACAATGAGCAGTTCTTC.

In nucleotides, the CDR3 is TGTGCCAGCTCACCCGGACAGGGGGGAAACACCGGGGAGCTGTTTTTT. It yields the protein CASSPGQGGNTGELFF. The chain recombines TRBV18 with TRBJ2-2, with 10 bases lining up with TRBD1. After removal of 3 bases from V and 2 bases from J, the junction contained 3 bases not matched to a gene. CDR1 KGHSH and CDR2 LQKENI come from the germline V gene. The CDR3 sequence is 16 residues long.

This chain connects TRBV11-3 to TRBJ2-1, with D possibly TRBD1 on 6 matching bases. The CDR3 has 13 amino acids. V shed 3 bases and J shed 8 bases, with 11 bases lying between them. Germline V gene data show CDR1 as SGHNT and CDR2 as YENEEA. DNA for the CDR3: TGTGCCAGCAGCTTTATGGGGGCCGATGAGCAGTTCTTC. Translating it yields CASSFMGADEQFF.

The chain links TRBV5-1 to TRBJ2-2, with D perhaps matching TRBD1 (6 bases). Germline loops: CDR1 SGHRS, CDR2 YFSETQ. This CDR3 is built from 16 residues. Trimming took off 0 bases at V and 1 base at J, with 10 bases between the two ends. CDR3 region: CASSLEGVENTGELFF. CDR3 DNA sequence: TGCGCCAGCAGCTTGGAGGGGGTAGAGAACACCGGGGAGCTGTTTTTT.

V usage is TRBV21-1 and J usage is TRBJ2-3; the table's D call, TRBD2, has no DNA check behind it. TRBV21-1 is listed as a pseudogene. The CDR3 sequence is 17 residues long. CDR3 protein: CASSPCAAGENTDTQYF. The CDR3 DNA reads TGTGCCAGCAGCCCCTGCGCAGCGGGGGAGAACACAGATACGCAGTATTTT.

The chain combines TRBV6-5 with TRBJ1-1; tentative D call: TRBD1 (6 bases). Germline CDR1 is MNHEY and CDR2 is SVGAGI. V gave up 5 bases and J gave up 1 base, with 14 bases separating them. The CDR3 has 15 amino acids. The CDR3 nucleotides read TGTGCCAGCAGTCAACAAGCGGGACAGAACACTGAAGCTTTCTTT. It encodes CASSQQAGQNTEAFF.

The CDR3 nucleotides read TGTGCCACAAGGGACAGCTATTCCTACGAGCAGTACTTC. It encodes CATRDSYSYEQYF. This chain connects TRBV19 to TRBJ2-7, with 7 bases identical to TRBD1. Germline lookup yields CDR1 LNHDA and CDR2 SQIVND (reference sequence). The CDR3 covers 13 residues. The V segment lost 10 bases and the J segment 1 base; nucleotides outside the gene matches: 7.

The V gene is TRBV28, the J gene TRBJ2-1, with 11 nucleotides matching TRBD2. V shed 6 bases, J shed 7 bases, and the junction held 8 bases outside the gene matches. Germline V gives CDR1 MDHEN, CDR2 SYDVKM. The CDR3 runs 15 residues. The CDR3 DNA reads as TGTGCCAGCAGGCCTCTAGCGGGGGGCGGGAATGAGCAGTTCTTC. It encodes CASRPLAGGGNEQFF.

A few counts support this clone. This chain links TRBV5-4 with TRBJ2-7; 11 nucleotides agree with TRBD1. Germline V gene lookup returns CDR1 SGHNT and CDR2 YYREEE (reference sequence). This CDR3 is 15 amino acids long. The V and J ends lost 4 bases and 2 bases, in that order; junction bases with no gene match: 5. The CDR3 nucleotides are TGTGCCAGCAGCGTAGGACAGGGGGCCCCCTACGAGCAGTACTTC. Amino acids: CASSVGQGAPYEQYF. Drawing the rest from reference TRBV5-4 and TRBJ2-7, the complete variable domain is ETGVTQSPTHLIKTRGQQVTLRCSSQSGHNTVSWYQQALGQGPQFIFQYYREEENGRGNFPPRFSGLQFPNYSSELNVNALELDDSALYLCASSVGQGAPYEQYFGPGTRLTVT.

The rearrangement links TRBV6-5 to TRBJ2-7, with 10 bases matching TRBD1. The CDR3 sequence is 15 residues long. J lost 1 base, V lost 8 bases, and 8 bases had no gene match. CDR1 and CDR2 (germline): MNHEY, SVGAGI. Here the CDR3 reads CASGFPGQGSYEQYF. As DNA, the CDR3 is TGTGCCAGCGGGTTTCCGGGACAGGGGTCCTACGAGCAGTACTTC.

Points on this clone: Other DNA sequences within the sample encode an identical CDR3. The V gene is TRBV12-3 or TRBV12-4, the J gene TRBJ2-7; D unresolved. CDR3 size: 12 residues. Trimming cost V 4 bases and J 3 bases, with 7 bases left between them. CDR3 DNA sequence: TGTGCCAGCAGTTCTGGCAGCTACGAGCAGTACTTC. Encoded protein: CASSSGSYEQYF.

As for this clone: Other nucleotide sequences in the sample specify the same CDR3. V gene TRBV6-5 combines with J gene TRBJ1-3, with D unclear. Germline lookup yields CDR1 MNHEY and CDR2 SVGAGI. The ends were cut back, 0 bases at V and 2 bases at J, with 8 bases in the middle. The CDR3 has 15 residues. The CDR3 region is CASSYSPGAGNTIYF. The CDR3 DNA reads as TGTGCCAGCAGTTACTCGCCCGGGGCTGGAAACACCATATATTTT.

This clone was counted once. The rearrangement links TRBV5-4 to TRBJ2-3; unclear D gene. Germline V gives CDR1 SGHNT, CDR2 YYREEE (reference sequence). This CDR3 region has 18 residues. The germline V and J ends were trimmed by 0 bases and 0 bases, with 17 bases remaining between them. CDR3 coding DNA: TGTGCCAGCAGCTTGGAACCACTCCTTTTGAGGAGCACAGATACGCAGTATTTT. Its translation: CASSLEPLLLRSTDTQYF. Complete variable domain (other parts from reference TRBV5-4 and TRBJ2-3): ETGVTQSPTHLIKTRGQQVTLRCSSQSGHNTVSWYQQALGQGPQFIFQYYREEENGRGNFPPRFSGLQFPNYSSELNVNALELDDSALYLCASSLEPLLLRSTDTQYFGPGTRLTVL.